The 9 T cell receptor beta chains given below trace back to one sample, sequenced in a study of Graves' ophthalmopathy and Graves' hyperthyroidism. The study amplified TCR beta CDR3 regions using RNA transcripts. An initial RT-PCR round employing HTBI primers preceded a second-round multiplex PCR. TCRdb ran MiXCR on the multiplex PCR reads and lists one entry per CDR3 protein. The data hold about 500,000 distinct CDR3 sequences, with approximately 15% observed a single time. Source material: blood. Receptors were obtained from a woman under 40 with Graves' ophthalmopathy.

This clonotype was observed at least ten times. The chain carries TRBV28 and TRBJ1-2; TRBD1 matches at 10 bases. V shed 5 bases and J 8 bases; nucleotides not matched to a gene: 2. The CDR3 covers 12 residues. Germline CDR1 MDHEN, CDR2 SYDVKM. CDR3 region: CASSRQGAGYTF. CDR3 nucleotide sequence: TGTGCCAGCAGTCGACAGGGGGCGGGCTACACCTTC.

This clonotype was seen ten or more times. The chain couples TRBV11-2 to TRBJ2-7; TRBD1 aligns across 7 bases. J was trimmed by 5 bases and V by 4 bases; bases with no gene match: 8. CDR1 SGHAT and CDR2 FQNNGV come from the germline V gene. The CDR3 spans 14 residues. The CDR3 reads CASSSEGQFHEQYF. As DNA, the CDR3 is TGTGCCAGCAGCTCAGAGGGACAGTTCCACGAGCAGTACTTC.

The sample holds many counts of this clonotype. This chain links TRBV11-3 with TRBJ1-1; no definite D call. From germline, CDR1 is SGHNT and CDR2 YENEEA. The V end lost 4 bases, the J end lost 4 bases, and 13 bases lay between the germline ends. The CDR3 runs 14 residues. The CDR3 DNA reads TGTGCCAGCAGCTCAAGGATTGAGGTCACTGAAGCTTTCTTT. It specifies CASSSRIEVTEAFF.

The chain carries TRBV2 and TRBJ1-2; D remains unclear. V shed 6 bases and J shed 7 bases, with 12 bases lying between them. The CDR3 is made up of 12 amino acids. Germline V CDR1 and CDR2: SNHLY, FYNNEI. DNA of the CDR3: TGTGCCAGCAGCTTGGAAGCAGGTGGCTACACCTTC. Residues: CASSLEAGGYTF. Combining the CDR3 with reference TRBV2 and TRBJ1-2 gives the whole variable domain EPEVTQTPSHQVTQMGQEVILRCVPISNHLYFYWYRQILGQKVEFLVSFYNNEISEKSEIFDDQFSVERPDGSNFTLKIRSTKLEDSAMYFCASSLEAGGYTFGSGTRLTVV.

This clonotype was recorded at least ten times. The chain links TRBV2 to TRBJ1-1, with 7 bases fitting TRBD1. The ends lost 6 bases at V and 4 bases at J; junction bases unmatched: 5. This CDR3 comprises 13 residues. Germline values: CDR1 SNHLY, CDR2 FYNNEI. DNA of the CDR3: TGTGCCAGCAGGTCGACAGGGATCACTGAAGCTTTCTTT. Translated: CASRSTGITEAFF.

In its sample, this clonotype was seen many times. CDR3 region: CASSTGQGYQPQHF. CDR3 sequence (DNA): TGTGCCAGCAGCACGGGACAGGGGTATCAGCCCCAGCATTTT. The chain couples TRBV12-3 or TRBV12-4 to TRBJ1-5; 10 bases line up with TRBD1. V gave up 6 bases and J gave up 5 bases; unmatched junction bases: 4. There are 14 residues in the CDR3.

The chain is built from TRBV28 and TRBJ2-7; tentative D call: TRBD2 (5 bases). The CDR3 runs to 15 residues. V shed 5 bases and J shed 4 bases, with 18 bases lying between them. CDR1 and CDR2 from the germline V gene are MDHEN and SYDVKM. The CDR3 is CASSLQSGPGYEQYF. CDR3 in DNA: TGTGCCAGCAGTCTTCAATCCGGGCCGGGATACGAGCAGTACTTC.

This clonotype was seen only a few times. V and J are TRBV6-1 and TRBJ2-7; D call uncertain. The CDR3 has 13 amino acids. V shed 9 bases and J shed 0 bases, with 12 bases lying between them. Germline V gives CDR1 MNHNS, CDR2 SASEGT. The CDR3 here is CASQASSSYEQYF. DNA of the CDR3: TGTGCCAGTCAGGCCAGCAGCTCCTACGAGCAGTACTTC.

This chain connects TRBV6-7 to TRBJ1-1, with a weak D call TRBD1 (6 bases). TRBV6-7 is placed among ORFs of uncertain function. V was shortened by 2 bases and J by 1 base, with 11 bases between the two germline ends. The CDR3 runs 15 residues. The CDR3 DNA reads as TGTGCCAGCAGTTACCGGACAGACCAGAACACTGAAGCTTTCTTT. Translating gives CASSYRTDQNTEAFF.